Sequencing of this T cell receptor beta chain was carried out in a study of blood T cells in healthy people across ages. Study-level results: Leaving the PBMCs unsorted stopped any conclusive comparison of naive versus antigen-experienced cells.

A J-beta primer mix and a sample-barcoded 5' primer were used in a second PCR of roughly 6 to 11 cycles. MiXCR was run by TCRdb on the 5' RACE reads, yielding one entry per CDR3 protein. The profile shows 1.4 million to 1.5 million distinct CDR3 sequences, around 42% of them singletons. The table lists this clonotype with a few counts. Its antigen is unidentified. This clonotype was obtained from a young woman in good health. Sequenced sample: blood.

This chain's CDR3 is CASTLAGGFNGEQFF. In nucleotides, the CDR3 is TGTGCCAGCACACTAGCGGGAGGTTTTAATGGAGAGCAGTTCTTC. V gene TRBV3-1 combines with J gene TRBJ2-1; TRBD2 aligns across 12 bases. The CDR3 totals 15 residues. With 7 bases clipped from V and 10 bases from J, the junction kept 11 bases outside the gene matches. Germline CDR1 reads LGHDT; CDR2 reads YNNKEL (reference sequence).